The subject of this entry is one T cell receptor beta chain. The CDR3 has 12 residues. Germline-derived CDR1 and CDR2 are DFQATT and SNEGSKA (reference sequence). Trimming shortened V by 5 bases and J by 6 bases, and 11 bases separated the two germline ends. This record belongs to a study of CD8 T cells in Susac syndrome. Reverse transcription of about 0.5 to 1 ug RNA used random hexamers. Each CDR3 protein is one row after TCRdb ran MiXCR on the immunoSEQ multiplex PCR reads. In the table there are 55,000 to 70,000 distinct CDR3 sequences, 95% of which are singletons. Sequences were obtained from CD8+ T cells from PBMCs. The receptor was derived from a human donor in good health. The chain employs TRBV20-1 and TRBJ2-1, with unresolved D. CDR3 coding DNA: TGCAGTGCTCCGGACGGCCTCAATGAGCAGTTCTTC. Protein: CSAPDGLNEQFF.